The 13 T cell receptor beta chains listed next were all sequenced from one sample in a study of cytomegalovirus exposure and HLA in healthy donors. TCRdb keeps only in-frame clones here, not all; method: immunoSEQ multiplex PCR. The sample yields around 150,000 clones, approximately 90% seen once. Sequencing input: PBMCs. All receptors come from a man aged 18-30 years in good health and CMV-seronegative.

This chain connects TRBV19 to TRBJ1-5; D remains ambiguous. Between the trimmed V and J ends, which lost 1 base and 4 bases, there was a span of 14 bases. Germline loops: CDR1 LNHDA, CDR2 SQIVND (reference sequence). The CDR3 extends over 16 amino acids. DNA of the CDR3: TGTGCCAGTAGTATAGTGCTGGCAGCGCTTAATCAGCCCCAGCATTTT. Its translation: CASSIVLAALNQPQHF. The full variable domain, its missing parts supplied by reference TRBV19 and TRBJ1-5, is DGGITQSPKYLFRKEGQNVTLSCEQNLNHDAMYWYRQDPGQGLRLIYYSQIVNDFQKGDIAEGYSVSREKKESFPLTVTSAQKNPTAFYLCASSIVLAALNQPQHFGDGTRLSIL.

The J gene is TRBJ1-2, the V gene TRBV30; 11 bases match TRBD1. The CDR3 spans 16 residues. In germline, CDR1 is GTSNPN, CDR2 SVGIG (reference sequence). V was pared by 2 bases and J by 2 bases, with 7 bases of the junction left unmatched. CDR3: CAWSWDRGDLNYGYTF. CDR3 DNA: TGTGCCTGGAGTTGGGACAGGGGGGACCTAAACTATGGCTACACCTTC.

This sequence joins TRBV10-3 and TRBJ2-7; possible D gene TRBD1, 7 bases. This CDR3 spans 13 amino acids. Germline V CDR1 and CDR2: ENHRY, SYGVKD. The V end lost 4 bases, the J end lost 5 bases, and 12 bases lay between the germline ends. The CDR3 is CAISGTGGNEQYV. CDR3 bases: TGTGCCATCAGTGGGACAGGAGGGAACGAGCAGTACGTC.

This clone was seen only once. The chain couples TRBV2 to TRBJ2-7, with 8 bases fitting TRBD1. This CDR3 has 17 amino acids. Germline assignment: CDR1 SNHLY and CDR2 FYNNEI. J lost 2 bases, V lost 3 bases, and 12 bases had no gene match. CDR3 DNA: TGTGCCAGCAGTGAGGTGCTGAGGACAGGGATAACCTACGAGCAGTACTTC. Protein product: CASSEVLRTGITYEQYF.

J is TRBJ1-1 and V is TRBV6-5; 7 nucleotides line up with TRBD1. CDR1 and CDR2 from the germline V gene are MNHEY and SVGAGI. This CDR3 comprises 14 residues. CDR3 nucleotide sequence: TGTGCGACTGAAAGGGGGCTCGCGAACACTGAAGCTTTCTTT. Amino acid sequence: CATERGLANTEAFF.

The chain carries TRBV5-6 and TRBJ2-5; D ambiguous. V lost 0 bases and J 5 bases, leaving 8 bases between the germline ends. Germline V gene data show CDR1 as SGHDT and CDR2 as YYEEEE. The CDR3 totals 13 residues. Written as DNA, the CDR3 is TGTGCCAGCAGCTTGGCCCACCGGGAGACCCAGTACTTC. Its protein is CASSLAHRETQYF.

The chain uses TRBV9 and TRBJ1-2, with TRBD1 matching 11 bases. V lost 2 bases to trimming and J lost 8 bases; unmatched junction nucleotides: 5. The length of the CDR3 is 14 residues. Germline V gene lookup returns CDR1 SGDLS and CDR2 YYNGEE. CDR3 loop: CASSVGQGVWGYTF. Here the CDR3 DNA reads TGTGCCAGCAGCGTGGGACAGGGGGTTTGGGGCTACACCTTC.

This clone was observed once. The chain joins TRBV9 to TRBJ2-6; TRBD1 matches at 7 bases. The CDR3 loop spans 14 amino acids. Losses at the gene ends were 3 bases for V and 9 bases for J; bases not matched to a gene: 6. Germline CDR1 is SGDLS and CDR2 is YYNGEE. For the CDR3, the DNA is TGTGCCAGCAGCGCGACAGGGAAGGACAACGTCCTGACTTTC. This sequence encodes CASSATGKDNVLTF.

This clone is a singleton in its sample. This chain uses TRBV2 with TRBJ2-3, with unresolved D. The ends were cut back, 7 bases at V and 4 bases at J, with 9 bases in the middle. Germline CDR1 is SNHLY and CDR2 is FYNNEI. This CDR3 comprises 12 residues. CDR3 protein: CASMGLADTQYF. CDR3 nucleotide sequence: TGTGCCAGCATGGGCCTCGCAGATACGCAGTATTTT.

V gene TRBV27 combines with J gene TRBJ2-3; 8 nucleotides match TRBD1. CDR1 and CDR2 from the germline V gene are MNHEY and SMNVEV (reference sequence). The CDR3 loop spans 15 amino acids. The V segment lost 4 bases and the J segment 2 bases; nucleotides outside the gene matches: 5. In DNA, the CDR3 is TGTGCCAGCAGTTCACCACAGGGGGTCACAGATACGCAGTATTTT. Amino acid sequence: CASSSPQGVTDTQYF.

The chain recombines TRBV4-3 with TRBJ2-1, with 11 positions matching TRBD2. Looked up from germline, CDR1 is LGHNA and CDR2 is YSLEER. The V and J ends lost 3 bases and 7 bases, in that order; junction bases with no gene match: 5. The CDR3 loop spans 15 amino acids. CDR3 sequence: CASSHIAGGPNEQFF. The CDR3 coding sequence is TGCGCCAGCAGCCACATAGCGGGAGGGCCAAATGAGCAGTTCTTC.

The chain recombines TRBV19 with TRBJ2-7; TRBD1 matches 9 bases. Germline trimming cut 6 bases from V and 2 bases from J; bases unmatched to any gene: 8. The germline V gene has CDR1 LNHDA and CDR2 SQIVND (reference sequence). The CDR3 contains 15 residues. The CDR3 bases are TGTGCCAGTAGCCACACCGGGACAGGGACCTACGAGCAGTACTTC. Translating it yields CASSHTGTGTYEQYF.

The chain is built from TRBV11-3 and TRBJ2-7, with D tentatively TRBD2 (6 bases). Per germline, CDR1 SGHNT and CDR2 YENEEA. Trimming shortened V by 1 base and J by 3 bases, and 13 bases separated the two germline ends. The CDR3 extends over 15 amino acids. The chain's CDR3 is CASSLARAGHYEQYF. The CDR3, as DNA: TGTGCCAGCAGCTTAGCCCGAGCGGGCCACTACGAGCAGTACTTC. The variable domain in full, with the rest retrieved from reference TRBV11-3 and TRBJ2-7, is EAGVVQSPRYKIIEKKQPVAFWCNPISGHNTLYWYLQNLGQGPELLIRYENEEAVDDSQLPKDRFSAERLKGVDSTLKIQPAELGDSAVYLCASSLARAGHYEQYFGPGTRLTVT.